This TCR beta chain was obtained from a study of blood T cell repertoires in COVID-19. Assay: immunoSEQ multiplex PCR; the TCRdb copy retains only in-frame clones and omits some. The repertoire has about 480,000 clones, 88% of them found once; the top ten carry approximately 1.8%. This sequence originates from a middle-aged woman who had recovered from COVID-19. The specimen sequenced was PBMCs or T cells enriched from blood (not recorded which).

In DNA, the CDR3 is TGTGCCAGCAGCCGCACTAGCGGGAGTTGGCAAGAGACCCAGTACTTC. It translates to CASSRTSGSWQETQYF. J is TRBJ2-5 and V is TRBV7-2, with 11 nucleotides matching TRBD2. This CDR3 comprises 16 residues. The V gene's germline CDR1 is SGHTA and CDR2 FQGNSA. V lost 5 bases to trimming and J lost 2 bases; unmatched junction nucleotides: 7.